The 9 T cell receptor beta chains below were found in one sample sequenced in a study of T cell responses to AZD1222 COVID-19 vaccine. Using immunoSEQ multiplex PCR, the repertoire was profiled, and TCRdb retains in-frame clones only, with some absent. The sample lists 100,000 to 150,000 clones; around 92% were seen once. The sample consisted of peripheral blood, taken on day 0 of AZD1222 vaccination. The source of these receptors is an adult in good health.

Written as DNA, the CDR3 is TGTGCCAGCTCACCGCGGCAGGGGATCTACGAGCAGTACTTC. This sequence encodes CASSPRQGIYEQYF. The V and J genes are TRBV18 and TRBJ2-7; D perhaps matches TRBD1 (6 bases). Trimming shortened V by 3 bases and J by 3 bases, and 12 bases separated the two germline ends. Germline V gene sequence: CDR1 KGHSH, CDR2 LQKENI. CDR3 length equals 14 residues.

J is TRBJ2-7 and V is TRBV14; D might be TRBD1 or TRBD2, each matching 6 bases. Germline CDR1 is SGHDN and CDR2 is FVKESK. The V end lost 0 bases, the J end lost 4 bases, and 13 bases lay between the germline ends. This CDR3 region has 15 residues. In nucleotides, the CDR3 is TGTGCCAGCAGCCAAGATGAGGGGGGAGTTTACGAGCAGTACTTC. This sequence encodes CASSQDEGGVYEQYF.

This chain connects TRBV24-1 to TRBJ2-1, with D perhaps TRBD2 (7 bases). The V gene lost 0 bases and the J gene lost 10 bases, with 18 bases spanning the gap. The germline CDR1 and CDR2 sequences are KGHDR and SFDVKD. The CDR3 sequence is 16 residues long. The CDR3 nucleotides read TGTGCCACCAGTGATTTGAGGGGGGGCGCTTCCTACGAGCAGTTCTTC. Translated, it gives CATSDLRGGASYEQFF.

This rearrangement joins TRBV11-3 to TRBJ2-7, with D hard to call. The CDR3 length is 13 residues. V shed 3 bases and J shed 3 bases, with 9 bases lying between them. Germline lookup yields CDR1 SGHNT and CDR2 YENEEA. The CDR3 DNA reads TGTGCCAGCAGCTTGAACGCGAACTACGAGCAGTACTTC. This encodes CASSLNANYEQYF.

This clone came up once. V is TRBV7-3 and J is TRBJ2-2; weak D call: TRBD1 (6 bases). V was shortened by 1 base and J by 6 bases, with 9 bases between the two germline ends. The CDR3 runs 14 residues. Germline assignment: CDR1 SGHTA and CDR2 FQGTGA. DNA for the CDR3: TGTGCCAGCAGCTTAATGGGGGCGGCCGGGGAGCTGTTTTTT. This sequence encodes CASSLMGAAGELFF.

V gene TRBV9 combines with J gene TRBJ1-6; a possible D gene is TRBD1 (6 bases). The CDR3 is made up of 13 amino acids. V was trimmed by 8 bases and J by 3 bases, leaving 9 bases between them. Germline lookup yields CDR1 SGDLS and CDR2 YYNGEE. The CDR3 DNA sequence: TGTGCCAGAAGGACAGTCTATAATTCACCCCTCCACTTT. Translation: CARRTVYNSPLHF.

V usage is TRBV27 and J usage is TRBJ2-7; possibly TRBD2 for D (5 bases). Trimming removed 6 bases from V and 1 base from J, with 16 bases in between. CDR1 MNHEY and CDR2 SMNVEV come from the germline V gene (reference sequence). This CDR3 has 15 residues. CDR3 in DNA: TGTGCCAGCAGCCCCGCGGGCGGCAGATCCTACGAGCAGTACTTC. Protein: CASSPAGGRSYEQYF.

The chain recombines TRBV28 with TRBJ2-1, with 7 bases aligning to TRBD2. Germline V gene lookup returns CDR1 MDHEN and CDR2 SYDVKM. The CDR3 runs to 16 residues. Trimming cost V 4 bases and J 3 bases; bases outside gene matches: 9. The CDR3 protein is CASSSSGLLHYNEQFF. In nucleotides, the CDR3 is TGTGCCAGCAGTTCCTCGGGACTACTGCACTACAATGAGCAGTTCTTC.

The chain carries TRBV5-1 and TRBJ1-2; D gene uncertain. The germline gives CDR1 SGHRS, CDR2 YFSETQ. The length of the CDR3 is 12 residues. V gave up 7 bases and J gave up 6 bases, with 13 bases separating them. The CDR3 DNA reads TGCGCCAGCGGCGACCTTTGGAATGGCTACACCTTC. This sequence encodes CASGDLWNGYTF.